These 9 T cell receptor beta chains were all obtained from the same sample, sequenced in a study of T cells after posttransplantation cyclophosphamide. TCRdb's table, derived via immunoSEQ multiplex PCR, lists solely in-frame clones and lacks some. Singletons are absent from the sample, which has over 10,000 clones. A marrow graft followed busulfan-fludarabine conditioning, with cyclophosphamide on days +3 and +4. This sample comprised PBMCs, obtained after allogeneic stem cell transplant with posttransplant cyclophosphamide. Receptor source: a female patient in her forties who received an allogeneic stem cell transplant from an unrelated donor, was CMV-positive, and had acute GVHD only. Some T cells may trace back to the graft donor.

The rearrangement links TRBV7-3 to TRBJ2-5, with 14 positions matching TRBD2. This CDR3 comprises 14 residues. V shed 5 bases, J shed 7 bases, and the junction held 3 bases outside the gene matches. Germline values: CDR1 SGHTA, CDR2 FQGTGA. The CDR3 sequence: CASSAGTSGGTQYF. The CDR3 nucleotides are TGTGCCAGCAGCGCCGGGACTAGCGGGGGGACCCAGTACTTC.

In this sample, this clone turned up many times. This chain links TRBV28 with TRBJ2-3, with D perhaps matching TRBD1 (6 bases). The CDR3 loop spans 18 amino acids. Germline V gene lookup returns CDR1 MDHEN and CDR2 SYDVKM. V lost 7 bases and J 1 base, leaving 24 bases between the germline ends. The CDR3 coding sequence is TGTGCCAGCACCCCTGTGGGGGCGTCGGATAGGGGCACAGATACGCAGTATTTT. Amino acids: CASTPVGASDRGTDTQYF.

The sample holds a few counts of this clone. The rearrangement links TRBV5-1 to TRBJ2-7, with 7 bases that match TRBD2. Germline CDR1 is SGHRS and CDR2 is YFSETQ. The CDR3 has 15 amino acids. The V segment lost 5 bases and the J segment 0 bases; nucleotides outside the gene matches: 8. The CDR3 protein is CASSLTSVPSYEQYF. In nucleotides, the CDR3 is TGCGCCAGCAGTCTTACTAGCGTGCCCTCCTACGAGCAGTACTTC. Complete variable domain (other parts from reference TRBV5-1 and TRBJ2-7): KAGVTQTPRYLIKTRGQQVTLSCSPISGHRSVSWYQQTPGQGLQFLFEYFSETQRNKGNFPGRFSGRQFSNSRSEMNVSTLELGDSALYLCASSLTSVPSYEQYFGPGTRLTVT.

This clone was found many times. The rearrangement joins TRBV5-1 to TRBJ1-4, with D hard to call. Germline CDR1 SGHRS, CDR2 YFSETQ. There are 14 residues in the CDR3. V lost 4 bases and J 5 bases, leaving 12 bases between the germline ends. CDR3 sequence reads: CASSPGPGNEKLFF. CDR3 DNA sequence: TGCGCCAGCAGCCCAGGACCGGGGAATGAAAAACTGTTTTTT.

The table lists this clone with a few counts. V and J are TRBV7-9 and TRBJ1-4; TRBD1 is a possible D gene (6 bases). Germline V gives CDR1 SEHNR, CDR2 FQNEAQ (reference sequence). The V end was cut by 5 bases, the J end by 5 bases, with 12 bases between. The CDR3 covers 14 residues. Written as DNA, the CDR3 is TGTGCCAGCAGCCGTGACAGGTCAAATGAAAAACTGTTTTTT. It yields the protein CASSRDRSNEKLFF.

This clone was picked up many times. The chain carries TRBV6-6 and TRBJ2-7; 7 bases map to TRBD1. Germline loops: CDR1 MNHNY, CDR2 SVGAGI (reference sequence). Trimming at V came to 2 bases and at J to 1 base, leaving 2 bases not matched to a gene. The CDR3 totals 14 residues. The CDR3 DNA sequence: TGTGCCAGCAGTTACGCAGGGGGTTCCTACGAGCAGTACTTC. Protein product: CASSYAGGSYEQYF.

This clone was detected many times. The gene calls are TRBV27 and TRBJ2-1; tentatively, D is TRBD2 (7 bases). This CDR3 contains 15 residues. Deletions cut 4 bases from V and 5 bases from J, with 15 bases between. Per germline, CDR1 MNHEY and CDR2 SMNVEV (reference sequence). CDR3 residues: CASSYPRRGHNEQFF. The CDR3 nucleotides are TGTGCCAGCAGTTACCCCCGGCGGGGGCACAATGAGCAGTTCTTC.

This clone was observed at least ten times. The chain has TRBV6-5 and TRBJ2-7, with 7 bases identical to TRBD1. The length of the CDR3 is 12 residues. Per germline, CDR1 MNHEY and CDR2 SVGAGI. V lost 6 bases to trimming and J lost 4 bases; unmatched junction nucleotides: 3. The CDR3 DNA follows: TGTGCCAGCAGCAGGGGGTTTTACGAGCAGTACTTC. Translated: CASSRGFYEQYF.

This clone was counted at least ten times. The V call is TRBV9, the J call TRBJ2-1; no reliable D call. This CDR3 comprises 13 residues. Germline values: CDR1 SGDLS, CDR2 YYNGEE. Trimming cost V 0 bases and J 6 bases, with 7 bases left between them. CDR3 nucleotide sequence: TGTGCCAGCAGCGTAGCGACTTCCAATGAGCAGTTCTTC. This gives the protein CASSVATSNEQFF.